The source of this T cell receptor (beta chain) is a study of blood T cells in healthy people across ages. The study's findings and limits: Older individuals had lower TCR beta diversity per million T cells (the decline was roughly linear).

The CDR3 is made up of 12 amino acids. Germline V gene sequence: CDR1 DFQATT, CDR2 SNEGSKA (reference sequence). V gave up 7 bases and J gave up 4 bases, with 13 bases separating them. This clonotype was seen a handful of times. Its antigen is as yet unknown. Together with a sample-barcoded 5' primer, a J-beta primer mix was included in a second PCR lasting about 7 to 11 cycles. Each cDNA molecule was tagged by a template-switch adaptor with 12 random nucleotides. TCRdb reprocessed the 5' RACE reads via MiXCR and lists one record per CDR3 protein. The data hold hundreds of thousands of distinct CDR3 sequences, with around three fifths observed a single time.

The rearrangement joins TRBV20-1 to TRBJ1-2; no reliable D call. Sequenced material: blood. The clonotype originates from a man aged 60 to 69 in good health. Here the CDR3 DNA reads TGCAGTGGGACCGAATCGGGCTATGGCTACACCTTC. Its translation is CSGTESGYGYTF.